The 20 T cell receptor beta chains below come from one sample, sequenced in a study of OX40 agonist ivuxolimab in advanced cancers. The library was produced with the immunoSEQ multiplex PCR assay. TCRdb obtained this table from immuneACCESS and retained in-frame rearrangements with V and J assigned. These tables miss some clones; where compared with another copy, unresolved V genes account for less than half of the shortfall, and the remainder is unexplained. This sample comprises about 14,000 clones, 80% of them detected only once. Jointly, the top ten make up around 20% of the sample. Specimen: CD4+ or CD8+ T cells sorted from blood, collected in a trial of the OX40 agonist ivuxolimab. Receptors originate from an adult with an advanced solid tumor such as melanoma, head and neck, liver or kidney cancer.

This rearrangement joins TRBV9 to TRBJ2-5; D ambiguous. Germline V gene data show CDR1 as SGDLS and CDR2 as YYNGEE. V was clipped by 4 bases and J by 2 bases, with 6 bases between them. The CDR3 is 12 amino acids. CDR3 residues: CASSNPQETQYF. The CDR3 region has the DNA TGTGCCAGCAGCAACCCACAAGAGACCCAGTACTTC.

The V call is TRBV6-1, the J call TRBJ2-7; TRBD2 might be the D (5 bases). The germline gives CDR1 MNHNS, CDR2 SASEGT. CDR3 length equals 12 residues. V lost 6 bases to trimming and J lost 3 bases, with 9 bases between them. DNA of the CDR3: TGTGCCAGCAGCGGGATTTACTACGAGCAGTACTTC. Translating gives CASSGIYYEQYF.

The table lists this clone with a few counts. The chain has TRBV7-9 and TRBJ1-1; 11 nucleotides align to TRBD1. The germline CDR1 and CDR2 sequences are SEHNR and FQNEAQ (reference sequence). CDR3 length: 14 residues. With 5 bases clipped from V and 4 bases from J, the junction kept 3 bases outside the gene matches. The DNA of the CDR3 is TGTGCCAGCAGCCCAGGACAGGGGGCCACTGAAGCTTTCTTT. Its protein is CASSPGQGATEAFF.

In its sample, this clone is medium-sized. This rearrangement joins TRBV7-6 to TRBJ2-1; D is unresolved. V lost 5 bases, J lost 5 bases, and 4 bases lay in between. CDR3 length: 11 residues. In germline, CDR1 is SGHVS, CDR2 FNYEAQ. The CDR3 protein is CASSDHNEQFF. The CDR3 DNA follows: TGTGCCAGCAGCGACCACAATGAGCAGTTCTTC.

This sequence joins TRBV28 and TRBJ2-6; no reliable D call. The germline V and J ends were trimmed by 2 bases and 2 bases, with 7 bases remaining between them. There are 15 residues in the CDR3. Germline V lookup: CDR1 MDHEN, CDR2 SYDVKM. CDR3 region: CASSLPRTGANVLTF. CDR3 nucleotide sequence: TGTGCCAGCAGTTTACCTAGGACTGGGGCCAACGTCCTGACTTTC.

The chain joins TRBV2 to TRBJ2-1; tentatively, D is TRBD2 (7 bases). Deletions cut 1 base from V and 9 bases from J, with 13 bases between. This CDR3 is 14 amino acids long. Germline V gene sequence: CDR1 SNHLY, CDR2 FYNNEI. Here the CDR3 reads CASSEGGGGGEQFF. The CDR3 region has the DNA TGTGCCAGCAGTGAAGGGGGAGGGGGTGGTGAGCAGTTCTTC.

The chain has TRBV7-3 and TRBJ2-1; the D gene is possibly TRBD2 (5 bases). In germline, CDR1 is SGHTA, CDR2 FQGTGA. The length of the CDR3 is 13 residues. Trimming left V 2 bases short and J 7 bases short, with 9 bases between. The CDR3 coding sequence is TGTGCCAGCAGCTTAGGGCTAGCTAATGAGCAGTTCTTC. Protein: CASSLGLANEQFF.

V is TRBV19 and J is TRBJ1-2; D call uncertain. With 5 bases removed from V and 4 bases from J, the gap between germline ends came to 8 bases. The germline CDR1 and CDR2 sequences are LNHDA and SQIVND (reference sequence). This CDR3 has 12 residues. The CDR3 reads CASSGLIYGYTF. In DNA, the CDR3 is TGTGCCAGTAGTGGCCTCATCTATGGCTACACCTTC.

The chain couples TRBV11-2 to TRBJ2-3, with 9 bases that match TRBD2. Per the germline V gene, CDR1 is SGHAT and CDR2 is FQNNGV. With V trimmed by 0 bases and J by 6 bases, 10 bases remained unmatched. The CDR3 consists of 17 residues. DNA of the CDR3: TGTGCCAGCAGCTTAGATAGTGGTCTAGCGGGACCGGATACGCAGTATTTT. Protein product: CASSLDSGLAGPDTQYF.

In nucleotides, the CDR3 is TGTGCCCACCGGGGGAGGGACGAGCAGTACTTC. Translating gives CAHRGRDEQYF. V usage is TRBV6-8 and J usage is TRBJ2-7, with 7 bases lining up with TRBD2. After removal of 11 bases from V and 5 bases from J, the junction contained 6 bases not matched to a gene. This CDR3 contains 11 residues. Germline V lookup: CDR1 MNHGY, CDR2 SAAAGT.

The V call is TRBV28, the J call TRBJ2-7, with D possibly TRBD2 on 5 matching bases. Trimming pared 1 base from V and 7 bases from J, leaving 8 bases between. The CDR3 is made up of 12 amino acids. Germline V gene data show CDR1 as MDHEN and CDR2 as SYDVKM. CDR3 region: CASSLSGKEQYF. The CDR3 coding sequence is TGTGCCAGCAGTTTATCCGGGAAAGAGCAGTACTTC.

The V and J genes are TRBV6-9 and TRBJ2-5, with D unresolved. V was pared by 6 bases and J by 1 base, with 9 bases between. The CDR3 sequence is 13 residues long. Germline V lookup: CDR1 MNHGY, CDR2 SVAAGI. CDR3 coding DNA: TGTGCCAGCAGGTTGGGCAGCCAAGAGACCCAGTACTTC. Protein: CASRLGSQETQYF.

This chain uses TRBV9 with TRBJ1-3; D remains unclear. CDR3 length: 13 residues. Trimming took 3 bases from V and 4 from J, leaving 8 bases between them. Per germline, CDR1 SGDLS and CDR2 YYNGEE. The CDR3 DNA follows: TGTGCCAGCAGCGAGGGCGCGGGAAACACCATATATTTT. Translated, it gives CASSEGAGNTIYF. Full variable domain (rest looked up from reference TRBV9 and TRBJ1-3): DSGVTQTPKHLITATGQRVTLRCSPRSGDLSVYWYQQSLDQGLQFLIQYYNGEERAKGNILERFSAQQFPDLHSELNLSSLELGDSALYFCASSEGAGNTIYFGEGSWLTVV.

V gene TRBV21-1 combines with J gene TRBJ2-2; TRBD2 is taken as the D call from the table, unchecked against the DNA. TRBV21-1 is a pseudogene locus. The CDR3 is 15 residues long. This CDR3 is CASIQIATNTGELFF. The DNA of the CDR3 is TGTGCCAGCATCCAAATAGCAACGAACACCGGGGAGCTGTTTTTT.

This rearrangement joins TRBV29-1 to TRBJ1-2, with 7 nucleotides matching TRBD1. Germline V gene data show CDR1 as SQVTM and CDR2 as ANQGSEA. The junction had 11 bases not matched to a gene; V was cut back by 2 bases and J by 8 bases. This CDR3 has 14 residues. The CDR3: CSVESTGVSIGYTF. CDR3 in DNA: TGCAGCGTTGAATCTACAGGGGTCTCGATAGGCTACACCTTC.

The V call is TRBV28, the J call TRBJ1-5, with a possible D match to TRBD1 (5 bases). Germline CDR1 and CDR2: MDHEN and SYDVKM. The V end lost 1 base, the J end lost 6 bases, and 13 bases lay between the germline ends. This CDR3 contains 15 residues. The CDR3 loop reads CASSLSNQGTQPQHF. CDR3 nucleotides: TGTGCCAGCAGTTTATCTAATCAAGGGACTCAGCCCCAGCATTTT.

V and J are TRBV6-6 and TRBJ2-1; D call uncertain. There are 13 residues in the CDR3. V gave up 6 bases and J gave up 6 bases, with 12 bases separating them. The germline gives CDR1 MNHNY, CDR2 SVGAGI (reference sequence). CDR3 loop: CASSPSGGNEQFF. In DNA, the CDR3 is TGTGCCAGCAGCCCCTCGGGCGGCAATGAGCAGTTCTTC.

This clone was counted only a few times. The V call is TRBV7-9, the J call TRBJ2-7; D might be TRBD1 or TRBD2, each matching 6 bases. Germline assignment: CDR1 SEHNR and CDR2 FQNEAQ (reference sequence). V was pared by 5 bases and J by 7 bases, with 15 bases between. CDR3 length: 13 residues. CDR3 in DNA: TGTGCCAGCAGCCCGGACTGGAGGGGGGAGCAGTACTTC. Translating it yields CASSPDWRGEQYF.

This CDR3 reads CASRLSAGRSEAFF. DNA of the CDR3: TGTGCCAGCAGACTATCGGCAGGCCGTTCTGAAGCTTTCTTT. This chain links TRBV6-1 with TRBJ1-1; D is uncertain. Germline lookup yields CDR1 MNHNS and CDR2 SASEGT. The CDR3 is 14 residues long. V dropped 6 bases and J dropped 6 bases, with 17 bases sitting between them.

The V gene is TRBV7-9, the J gene TRBJ2-7; no reliable D call. The germline CDR1 and CDR2 sequences are SEHNR and FQNEAQ (reference sequence). This CDR3 contains 16 residues. The V gene lost 5 bases and the J gene lost 5 bases, with 22 bases spanning the gap. The CDR3 protein is CASSQTPPPGVNEQYF. CDR3 in DNA: TGTGCCAGCAGCCAAACTCCCCCGCCTGGAGTCAACGAGCAGTACTTC.